This entry features one TCR beta chain sequence. Its antigen is still unknown. This specimen belongs to a study of T cells in localized non-small cell lung cancer. V shed 6 bases and J shed 7 bases, with 9 bases lying between them. The germline V gene encodes CDR1 MDHEN and CDR2 SYDVKM. The CDR3 is 12 residues long. Study findings and constraints: Without multi-region sequencing, intratumor heterogeneity could not be excluded. For the top 100 tumor clones, a median about 56 also appeared in adjacent lung.

The protocol was immunoSEQ multiplex PCR, while the TCRdb copy is restricted to in-frame clones and leaves out a portion. The repertoire holds roughly 35,000 clones, with about 92% as singletons. The chain combines TRBV28 with TRBJ1-4; the D is unclear. The clonotype comes from a female donor aged 60 or older with stage I lung adenocarcinoma. This sample comprised peripheral blood, obtained before any cancer treatment. The CDR3 DNA reads as TGTGCCAGCAGGCCGACCCCTGAAAAACTGTTTTTT. Protein product: CASRPTPEKLFF.